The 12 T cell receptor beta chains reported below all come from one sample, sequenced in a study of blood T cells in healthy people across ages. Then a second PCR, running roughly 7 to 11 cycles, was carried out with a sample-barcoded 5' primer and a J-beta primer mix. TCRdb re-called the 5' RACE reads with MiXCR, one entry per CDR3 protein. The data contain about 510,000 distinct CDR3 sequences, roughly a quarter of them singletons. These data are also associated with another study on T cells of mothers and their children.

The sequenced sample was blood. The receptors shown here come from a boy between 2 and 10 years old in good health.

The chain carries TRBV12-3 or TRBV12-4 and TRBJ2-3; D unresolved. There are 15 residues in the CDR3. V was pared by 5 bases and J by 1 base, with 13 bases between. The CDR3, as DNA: TGTGCCAGCAGTACACATCCGGCAGGCACAGATACGCAGTATTTT. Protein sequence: CASSTHPAGTDTQYF.

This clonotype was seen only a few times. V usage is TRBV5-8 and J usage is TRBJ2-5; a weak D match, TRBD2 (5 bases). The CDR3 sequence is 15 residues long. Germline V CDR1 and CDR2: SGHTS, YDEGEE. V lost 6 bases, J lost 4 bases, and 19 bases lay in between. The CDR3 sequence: CASTIGQVEGETQYF. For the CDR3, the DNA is TGTGCCAGCACGATCGGGCAGGTAGAGGGAGAGACCCAGTACTTC.

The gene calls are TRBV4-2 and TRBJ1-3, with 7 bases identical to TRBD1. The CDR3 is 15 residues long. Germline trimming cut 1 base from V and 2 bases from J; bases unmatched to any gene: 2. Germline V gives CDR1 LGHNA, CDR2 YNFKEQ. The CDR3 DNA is TGTGCCAGCAGCCAAGTCACAGGGGCTGGAAACACCATATATTTT. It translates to CASSQVTGAGNTIYF.

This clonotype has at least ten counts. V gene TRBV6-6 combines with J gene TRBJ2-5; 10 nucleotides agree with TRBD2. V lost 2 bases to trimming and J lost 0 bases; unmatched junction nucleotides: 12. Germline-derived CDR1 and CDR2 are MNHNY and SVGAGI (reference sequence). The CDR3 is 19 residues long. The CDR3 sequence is CASSYVLAGERSYQETQYF. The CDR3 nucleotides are TGTGCCAGCAGTTACGTCCTAGCGGGGGAGCGCTCGTACCAAGAGACCCAGTACTTC.

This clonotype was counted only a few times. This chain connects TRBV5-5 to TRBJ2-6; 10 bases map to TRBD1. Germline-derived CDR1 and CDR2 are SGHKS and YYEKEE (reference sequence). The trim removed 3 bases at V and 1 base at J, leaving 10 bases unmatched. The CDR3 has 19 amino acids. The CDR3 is CASSYTGTGDPSGANVLTF. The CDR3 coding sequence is TGTGCCAGCAGCTATACCGGGACAGGGGACCCATCTGGGGCCAACGTCCTGACTTTC.

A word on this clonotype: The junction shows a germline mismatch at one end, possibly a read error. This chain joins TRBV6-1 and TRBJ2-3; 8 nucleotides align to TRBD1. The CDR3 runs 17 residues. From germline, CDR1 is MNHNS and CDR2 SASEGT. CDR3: CASSEGSSAGGSWPQYF. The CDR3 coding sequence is TGTGCCAGCAGCGAAGGTAGTTCCGCAGGGGGCTCTTGGCCGCAGTATTTT.

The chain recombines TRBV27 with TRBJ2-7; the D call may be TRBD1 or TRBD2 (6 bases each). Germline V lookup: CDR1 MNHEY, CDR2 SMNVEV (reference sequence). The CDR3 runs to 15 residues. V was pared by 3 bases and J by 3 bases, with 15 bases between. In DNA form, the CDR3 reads TGTGCCAGCAGTTTTACGGGGGACATAAACTACGAGCAGTACTTC. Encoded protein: CASSFTGDINYEQYF.

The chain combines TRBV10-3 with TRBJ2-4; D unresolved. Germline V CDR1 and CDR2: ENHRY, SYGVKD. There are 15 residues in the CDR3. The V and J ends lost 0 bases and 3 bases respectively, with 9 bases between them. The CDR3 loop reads CAISESVIGKNIQYF. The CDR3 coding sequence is TGTGCCATCAGTGAGTCCGTAATAGGCAAAAACATTCAGTACTTC.

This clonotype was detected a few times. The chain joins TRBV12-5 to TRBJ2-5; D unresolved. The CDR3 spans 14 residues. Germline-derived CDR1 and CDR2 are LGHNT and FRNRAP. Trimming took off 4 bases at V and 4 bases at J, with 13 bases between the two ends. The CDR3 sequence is CASGSFLGGETQYF. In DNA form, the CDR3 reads TGTGCTAGTGGTTCCTTCTTGGGCGGAGAGACCCAGTACTTC.

CDR3 residues: CSATGSGLNQPQHF. The CDR3 DNA reads as TGCAGTGCTACAGGCTCAGGTCTCAATCAGCCCCAGCATTTT. J is TRBJ1-5 and V is TRBV20-1; D not resolved. The length of the CDR3 is 14 residues. Germline CDR1 DFQATT, CDR2 SNEGSKA (reference sequence). V shed 4 bases and J shed 3 bases, with 13 bases lying between them.

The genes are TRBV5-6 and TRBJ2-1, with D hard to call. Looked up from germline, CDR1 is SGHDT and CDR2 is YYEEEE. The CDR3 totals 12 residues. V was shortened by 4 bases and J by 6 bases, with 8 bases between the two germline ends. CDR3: CASSAPLNEQFF. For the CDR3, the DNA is TGTGCCAGCAGCGCCCCCCTCAATGAGCAGTTCTTC.

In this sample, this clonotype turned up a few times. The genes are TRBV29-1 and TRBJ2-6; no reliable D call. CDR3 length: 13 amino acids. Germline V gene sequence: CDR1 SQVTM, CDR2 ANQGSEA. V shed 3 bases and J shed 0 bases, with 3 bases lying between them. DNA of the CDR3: TGCAGCGTTGACCCCTCTGGGGCCAACGTCCTGACTTTC. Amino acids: CSVDPSGANVLTF.